This T cell receptor (beta chain) was obtained from a study of cytomegalovirus exposure and HLA in healthy donors. General study results and limits: Some 150 TCR beta chains were listed as cytomegalovirus-associated.

About this clone itself: Its antigen is undetermined.

The CDR3 runs to 12 residues. The ends were cut back, 7 bases at V and 4 bases at J, with 11 bases in the middle. The germline gives CDR1 SGHRS, CDR2 YFSETQ. The primer mix had 60 Vbeta and 13 Jbeta primers. Produced via immunoSEQ multiplex PCR; TCRdb's table is partial and in-frame only. This sample has around 150,000 clones, with 80% to 85% found just once. The rearrangement links TRBV5-1 to TRBJ1-2; D uncertain. The TCR sequence derives from a man younger than 35 in good health and CMV-seronegative. Sequencing used PBMCs. The CDR3 nucleotides are TGCGCCAGCGCCGGGGAGGGCTATGGCTACACCTTC. This translates into CASAGEGYGYTF. Drawing the rest from reference TRBV5-1 and TRBJ1-2, the complete variable domain is KAGVTQTPRYLIKTRGQQVTLSCSPISGHRSVSWYQQTPGQGLQFLFEYFSETQRNKGNFPGRFSGRQFSNSRSEMNVSTLELGDSALYLCASAGEGYGYTFGSGTRLTVV.